Below are 30 T cell receptor beta chains sequenced from a single sample in a study of T-cell memory formation after mild COVID-19. One entry per CDR3 protein, called by TCRdb with MiXCR from the 5' RACE reads. The repertoire has 250,000 to 300,000 distinct CDR3 sequences, roughly 15% of them found once; the top ten carry 22%. The sample consisted of PBMCs or a T cell subset sorted from them (not recorded which). The receptors were sampled from a man younger than 35 who had mild COVID-19 (a few samples of this study predate the infection). Cell type and time point are not known.

The genes are TRBV7-3 and TRBJ2-3; D may match TRBD1 or TRBD2 (6 bases each). This CDR3 spans 15 amino acids. The germline CDR1 and CDR2 sequences are SGHTA and FQGTGA. V lost 3 bases and J lost 3, with 13 bases in between. The CDR3 is CASSFTGGRTDTQYF. The CDR3 coding sequence is TGTGCCAGCAGCTTTACTGGGGGGCGGACAGATACGCAGTATTTT.

This clonotype was detected ten times or more. The chain joins TRBV5-1 to TRBJ2-1; a possible D gene is TRBD2 (5 bases). The CDR3 covers 14 residues. CDR1 is SGHRS, CDR2 YFSETQ, per germline. V was pared by 2 bases and J by 4 bases, with 10 bases between. In DNA form, the CDR3 reads TGCGCCAGCAGCTTAGGAGCGGCTTACAATGAGCAGTTCTTC. It yields the protein CASSLGAAYNEQFF.

The V and J genes are TRBV12-3 or TRBV12-4 and TRBJ2-2, with D maybe TRBD2 (6 bases). The CDR3 extends over 14 amino acids. With 4 bases removed from V and 3 bases from J, the gap between germline ends came to 9 bases. The CDR3 spells CASSSAGHTGELFF. As DNA, the CDR3 is TGTGCCAGCAGTTCTGCGGGGCACACCGGGGAGCTGTTTTTT.

The DNA for the CDR3 is TGTGCCAGCACTAAAGCGGGGGGGGCGACAGATACGCAGTATTTT. Encoded protein: CASTKAGGATDTQYF. V usage is TRBV12-3 or TRBV12-4 and J usage is TRBJ2-3; 10 bases line up with TRBD2. Germline trimming cut 7 bases from V and 3 bases from J; bases unmatched to any gene: 7. CDR3 size: 15 residues.

The genes are TRBV14 and TRBJ2-7, with D tentatively TRBD1 (5 bases). V lost 1 base and J 3 bases, leaving 16 bases between the germline ends. This CDR3 has 16 amino acids. Germline values: CDR1 SGHDN, CDR2 FVKESK. CDR3 sequence reads: CASSQVAGLPYYEQYF. The CDR3 bases are TGTGCCAGCAGCCAAGTCGCAGGGCTTCCCTACTACGAGCAGTACTTC.

The genes are TRBV6-2 or TRBV6-3 and TRBJ1-5; D is uncertain. CDR1 and CDR2 (germline): MNHEY, SVGEGT. Trimming left V 6 bases short and J 2 bases short, with 5 bases between. The CDR3 has 12 amino acids. CDR3 bases: TGTGCCAGCAGACCACGCAATCAGCCCCAGCATTTT. Protein: CASRPRNQPQHF.

V usage is TRBV10-3 and J usage is TRBJ2-1; the match to TRBD2 covers 13 bases. Germline CDR1 reads ENHRY; CDR2 reads SYGVKD. The trim removed 7 bases at V and 9 bases at J, leaving 15 bases unmatched. The CDR3 consists of 17 residues. The CDR3: CAITNPTSGGSSGEQFF. The CDR3 DNA reads TGTGCCATCACCAACCCGACTAGCGGGGGGTCCTCGGGTGAGCAGTTCTTC.

The sample holds many counts of this clonotype. The V call is TRBV7-6, the J call TRBJ2-1, with no clear D. V was trimmed by 0 bases and J by 8 bases, leaving 11 bases between them. This CDR3 spans 14 amino acids. CDR1 is SGHVS, CDR2 FNYEAQ, per germline. DNA for the CDR3: TGTGCCAGCAGCTTAGCGTCCCGGTATGATGAGCAGTTCTTC. Its protein product is CASSLASRYDEQFF.

A few counts support this clonotype. The J gene is TRBJ2-2, the V gene TRBV4-3, with D maybe TRBD1 (5 bases). Trimming shortened V by 4 bases and J by 3 bases, and 15 bases separated the two germline ends. The CDR3 consists of 16 residues. Germline CDR1 reads LGHNA; CDR2 reads YSLEER. CDR3 residues: CASSPPGLGDTGELFF. The CDR3 DNA is TGCGCCAGCAGCCCCCCCGGGTTAGGGGACACCGGGGAGCTGTTTTTT.

This clonotype was recorded many times. The chain joins TRBV6-5 to TRBJ2-1; D tentatively fits TRBD1 or TRBD2 (5 bases each). Germline CDR1 and CDR2: MNHEY and SVGAGI. V was trimmed by 8 bases and J by 6 bases, leaving 23 bases between them. The CDR3 has 16 amino acids. The CDR3 protein is CASALLRARDPNEQFF. The CDR3 nucleotides are TGTGCCAGCGCCCTACTCCGGGCCCGGGACCCCAATGAGCAGTTCTTC.

This clonotype was seen more than once but under ten times. This chain links TRBV5-1 with TRBJ1-2, with 9 bases aligning to TRBD1. Germline V CDR1 and CDR2: SGHRS, YFSETQ. The J segment lost 12 bases and the V segment lost 4 bases, leaving 10 bases of the junction unmatched. CDR3 length equals 13 residues. This CDR3 reads CASSPDRGGSHTF. The CDR3 DNA reads as TGCGCCAGCAGCCCGGACAGGGGAGGCAGTCACACCTTC. Full variable domain (outside the CDR3, taken from reference TRBV5-1 and TRBJ1-2): KAGVTQTPRYLIKTRGQQVTLSCSPISGHRSVSWYQQTPGQGLQFLFEYFSETQRNKGNFPGRFSGRQFSNSRSEMNVSTLELGDSALYLCASSPDRGGSHTFGSGTRLTVV.

This chain links TRBV20-1 with TRBJ1-3; D is unclear. V was cut by 2 bases and J by 7 bases, with 18 bases left in between. This CDR3 is built from 15 residues. In germline, CDR1 is DFQATT, CDR2 SNEGSKA (reference sequence). CDR3 in amino acids: CSARPDGEWRNTIYF. Written as DNA, the CDR3 is TGCAGTGCTAGACCCGACGGGGAGTGGCGCAACACCATATATTTT.

The chain carries TRBV6-5 and TRBJ2-7; D is possibly TRBD1 (7 bases). Per germline, CDR1 MNHEY and CDR2 SVGAGI. V lost 5 bases and J 0 bases, leaving 14 bases between the germline ends. The length of the CDR3 is 15 residues. DNA of the CDR3: TGTGCCAGCAGTGGCGGGCAGGGGGGCTCCTACGAGCAGTACGTC. The encoded protein is CASSGGQGGSYEQYV.

This rearrangement joins TRBV11-2 to TRBJ2-1; D not certain. This CDR3 is built from 15 residues. With 2 bases removed from V and 0 bases from J, the gap between germline ends came to 8 bases. The germline gives CDR1 SGHAT, CDR2 FQNNGV. CDR3 loop: CASSLQRSSYNEQFF. The CDR3 coding sequence is TGTGCCAGCAGCTTACAGAGGAGCTCCTACAATGAGCAGTTCTTC.

The chain has TRBV9 and TRBJ2-5; D possibly corresponds to TRBD1 (6 bases). With 0 bases removed from V and 4 bases from J, the gap between germline ends came to 13 bases. This CDR3 region has 15 residues. Germline CDR1 and CDR2: SGDLS and YYNGEE. The CDR3: CASSVDQQGGETQYF. The CDR3 bases are TGTGCCAGCAGCGTAGATCAACAGGGCGGAGAGACCCAGTACTTC.

There are a few counts of this clonotype. The V gene is TRBV12-3 or TRBV12-4, the J gene TRBJ2-5; unclear D gene. V shed 4 bases and J shed 4 bases, with 10 bases lying between them. CDR3 length: 13 residues. The CDR3 DNA reads as TGTGCCAGCAGTTACCCGTCCCCAGAGACCCAGTACTTC. Translated, it gives CASSYPSPETQYF.

This clonotype was picked up a small number of times. This chain joins TRBV6-6 and TRBJ1-1; D uncertain. The germline V gene encodes CDR1 MNHNY and CDR2 SVGAGI (reference sequence). The ends were cut back, 5 bases at V and 4 bases at J, with 14 bases in the middle. The CDR3 length is 14 residues. CDR3: CASSGSSGGTEAFF. The CDR3 bases are TGTGCCAGCAGTGGATCGTCTGGTGGCACTGAAGCTTTCTTT.

This clonotype was counted between two and nine times. The chain recombines TRBV3-1 with TRBJ1-6; TRBD1 is a possible D gene (5 bases). V lost 1 base and J 0 bases, leaving 10 bases between the germline ends. Germline lookup yields CDR1 LGHDT and CDR2 YNNKEL (reference sequence). This CDR3 has 17 amino acids. In DNA, the CDR3 is TGTGCCAGCAGCCAAGGGGGGAGGAGCTCCTATAATTCACCCCTCCACTTT. Translating it yields CASSQGGRSSYNSPLHF.

This clonotype showed up many times. The chain has TRBV7-2 and TRBJ2-4; D is undetermined. Per germline, CDR1 SGHTA and CDR2 FQGNSA. The CDR3 runs 12 residues. Trimming removed 4 bases from V and 12 bases from J, with 13 bases in between. CDR3 DNA sequence: TGTGCCAGCAGCTCTCGTCGGGCGAGTCAGTACTTC. It encodes CASSSRRASQYF.

This clonotype turned up a few times. The chain links TRBV6-6 to TRBJ1-2; no clear D gene. The CDR3 spans 11 residues. V lost 8 bases and J 6 bases, leaving 10 bases between the germline ends. In germline, CDR1 is MNHNY, CDR2 SVGAGI (reference sequence). DNA for the CDR3: TGTGCCAGCTCTACGGTTGATGGCTACACCTTC. Amino acid sequence: CASSTVDGYTF.

This clonotype came up a few times. This chain uses TRBV12-3 or TRBV12-4 with TRBJ1-6; TRBD1 matches 9 bases. After removal of 2 bases from V and 9 bases from J, the junction contained 5 bases not matched to a gene. The CDR3 consists of 15 residues. The CDR3 here is CASSLRGQGLSPLHF. The CDR3 DNA sequence: TGTGCCAGCAGTTTAAGGGGACAGGGTCTTTCACCCCTCCACTTT.

Only a few counts were recorded for this clonotype. J is TRBJ2-2 and V is TRBV4-2; TRBD2 agrees at 13 bases. The CDR3 extends over 16 amino acids. Trimming removed 4 bases from V and 5 bases from J; junction bases left unmatched: 4. The germline V gene encodes CDR1 LGHNA and CDR2 YNFKEQ. This CDR3 reads CASSRGLAGETGELFF. CDR3 bases: TGTGCCAGCAGCCGAGGACTAGCGGGGGAAACCGGGGAGCTGTTTTTT.

This clonotype showed up many times. The chain combines TRBV5-1 with TRBJ2-3; D perhaps matches TRBD2 (5 bases). The V end lost 1 base, the J end lost 6 bases, and 9 bases lay between the germline ends. CDR1 is SGHRS and CDR2 is YFSETQ in the germline V gene. This CDR3 has 13 amino acids. The CDR3 sequence is CASSLPGGDTQYF. In nucleotides, the CDR3 is TGCGCCAGCAGCTTGCCGGGCGGGGATACGCAGTATTTT.

The table lists this clonotype with a few counts. This chain joins TRBV4-2 and TRBJ2-1; 11 bases are a match to TRBD2. Losses at the gene ends were 8 bases for V and 9 bases for J; bases not matched to a gene: 9. This CDR3 is 14 amino acids long. Germline V gene sequence: CDR1 LGHNA, CDR2 YNFKEQ. The CDR3 sequence is CASGLSGGVAEQFF. Here the CDR3 DNA reads TGTGCCAGCGGACTTAGCGGGGGGGTTGCTGAGCAGTTCTTC.

In its sample, this clonotype was seen a few times. This chain links TRBV7-2 with TRBJ1-2; D remains ambiguous. CDR3 size: 14 residues. Germline V gene data show CDR1 as SGHTA and CDR2 as FQGNSA. The V and J ends lost 4 bases and 7 bases respectively, with 16 bases between them. In DNA form, the CDR3 reads TGTGCCAGCAGCTCCCCGGAGGCCAGTACTGGCTACACCTTC. Protein: CASSSPEASTGYTF.

This clonotype was counted between two and nine times. The chain is built from TRBV14 and TRBJ2-1; unclear D gene. Trimming took off 1 base at V and 8 bases at J, with 3 bases between the two ends. Per germline, CDR1 SGHDN and CDR2 FVKESK. This CDR3 has 11 residues. CDR3 nucleotide sequence: TGTGCCAGCAGCCAAGCGTATGAGCAGTTCTTC. This gives the protein CASSQAYEQFF.

CDR3 nucleotide sequence: TGTGCCAGCAGTTTGCGACAGGCGTCCTACGAGCAGTACTTC. Protein sequence: CASSLRQASYEQYF. The V and J genes are TRBV12-3 or TRBV12-4 and TRBJ2-7, with D possibly TRBD1 on 6 matching bases. The V and J ends lost 3 bases and 1 base respectively, with 10 bases between them. This CDR3 is built from 14 residues.

In its sample, this clonotype was seen a few times. The chain carries TRBV5-1 and TRBJ2-5, with TRBD2 matching 8 bases. The ends lost 8 bases at V and 9 bases at J; junction bases unmatched: 15. CDR3 length: 14 residues. Germline V gene sequence: CDR1 SGHRS, CDR2 YFSETQ. The CDR3 sequence: CASSGREGEGAQYF. The CDR3 bases are TGCGCCAGTTCCGGACGGGAGGGAGAGGGGGCCCAGTACTTC.

The rearrangement uses TRBV7-2 and TRBJ2-7; tentative D call: TRBD1 (6 bases). The germline CDR1 and CDR2 sequences are SGHTA and FQGNSA. The CDR3 runs to 13 residues. V was trimmed by 5 bases and J by 3 bases, leaving 11 bases between them. This CDR3 is CASSIQQGYEQYV. The CDR3 DNA sequence: TGTGCCAGCAGCATACAACAGGGCTACGAGCAGTACGTC.

In its sample, this clonotype was seen a few times. The V and J genes are TRBV12-5 and TRBJ1-1, with D possibly being TRBD1 (6 bases). Germline loops: CDR1 LGHNT, CDR2 FRNRAP. Trimming left V 0 bases short and J 3 bases short, with 23 bases between. This CDR3 has 19 residues. This CDR3 is CASGLVRSGRGEFDTEAFF. CDR3 nucleotides: TGTGCTAGTGGTTTGGTAAGATCTGGCAGGGGTGAATTCGACACTGAAGCTTTCTTT.